This T cell receptor beta chain was captured by sequencing in a study of blood T cell repertoires in COVID-19. In the original workflow: The assay estimated nucleated cells by amplifying reference gene primers. Profiled with immunoSEQ multiplex PCR; TCRdb holds only in-frame clones, not every one. V, J and clone size were drawn from that table, and D and trimming were deduced from the DNA. Of 90,000 or so clones in the sample, around 88% were seen once. Germline CDR1 SEHNR, CDR2 FQNEAQ (reference sequence). The CDR3 is 15 amino acids. Losses at the gene ends were 1 base for V and 6 bases for J; bases not matched to a gene: 6.

The receptor's source is a man aged 60 to 75 with acute or convalescent COVID-19. The specimen sequenced was peripheral blood. The V gene is TRBV7-9, the J gene TRBJ2-3, with TRBD2 matching over 8 bases. This CDR3 is CASSLEAGVVDTQYF. The CDR3 nucleotides are TGTGCCAGCAGCTTAGAAGCGGGAGTGGTGGATACGCAGTATTTT.